What follows are 10 T cell receptor beta chains derived from one specimen sequenced in a study of T cells in Graves' hyperthyroidism and ophthalmopathy (dated by TCRdb to the late 2010s). The protocol used for the library was multiplex PCR. The sequencing machine was an Illumina HiSeq 2000. Amplification of TCR beta CDR3 regions was carried out from RNA transcripts. The TCR CDR3 was subjected to a first round of RT-PCR using the HTBI primer set and the Qiagen OneStep RT-PCR kit. TCRdb took the public reads, trimmed them with fastp at Q25, ran MiXCR for clone calling and kept in-frame beta chains. Rows with one shared CDR3 protein collapse into an entry with the most common genes and DNA. The sample includes about 580,000 distinct CDR3 sequences, with around 45% observed a single time. The ten most abundant clones make up roughly 8.2% of the sample. The sample taken for sequencing was peripheral blood or thyroid tissue (not recorded which). The receptors derive from a woman younger than 30 with Graves' hyperthyroidism.

V is TRBV20-1 and J is TRBJ2-3, with a tentative D call TRBD2 (5 bases). Germline assignment: CDR1 DFQATT and CDR2 SNEGSKA (reference sequence). CDR3 size: 13 residues. V lost 3 bases and J lost 5, with 12 bases in between. The CDR3 here is CSARNTRGDTQYF. In nucleotides, the CDR3 is TGCAGTGCTAGGAATACTAGAGGAGATACGCAGTATTTT.

This clonotype was seen a few times. V gene TRBV5-1 combines with J gene TRBJ1-6; TRBD1 matches at 10 bases. This CDR3 has 19 residues. The V gene end was trimmed by 0 bases and the J gene end by 0 bases; junction bases not matched to a gene: 6. Germline lookup yields CDR1 SGHRS and CDR2 YFSETQ. CDR3 sequence: CASSLGPRDRGSYNSPLHF. The CDR3 region has the DNA TGCGCCAGCAGCTTGGGACCCCGGGACAGGGGCTCCTATAATTCACCCCTCCACTTT.

The V and J genes are TRBV5-5 and TRBJ2-6; D is ambiguous. Germline assignment: CDR1 SGHKS and CDR2 YYEKEE (reference sequence). This CDR3 is built from 15 residues. The germline V and J ends were trimmed by 3 bases and 4 bases, with 11 bases remaining between them. The CDR3 sequence is CASSYDTIGANVLTF. The CDR3 nucleotides read TGTGCCAGCAGCTACGACACTATCGGGGCCAACGTCCTGACTTTC.

This chain joins TRBV2 and TRBJ2-7; D possibly corresponds to TRBD2 (6 bases). This CDR3 has 16 residues. CDR1 is SNHLY and CDR2 is FYNNEI in the germline V gene. V gave up 6 bases and J gave up 1 base, with 19 bases separating them. The CDR3 coding sequence is TGTGCCAGCAGCCAACTTAGGGAGGAGGGGTCCTACGAGCAGTACTTC. It yields the protein CASSQLREEGSYEQYF. Looking up the rest from reference TRBV2 and TRBJ2-7 gives the full variable domain: EPEVTQTPSHQVTQMGQEVILRCVPISNHLYFYWYRQILGQKVEFLVSFYNNEISEKSEIFDDQFSVERPDGSNFTLKIRSTKLEDSAMYFCASSQLREEGSYEQYFGPGTRLTVT.

Note on this clonotype: The junction and the germline gene differ at one end; a read error may be behind it. J is TRBJ1-1 and V is TRBV7-2; 8 positions match TRBD1. The CDR3 length is 14 residues. Per germline, CDR1 SGHTA and CDR2 FQGNSA. The CDR3 DNA sequence: TGTGCCAGCAGCTTAGGGACAGGGAATTCTGAAGCTTCCTTT. Amino acid sequence: CASSLGTGNSEASF.

This clonotype showed up just once. The junction shows a germline mismatch at one end, possibly a read error. This rearrangement joins TRBV11-3 to TRBJ1-5, with D perhaps TRBD1 (6 bases). Germline V gene data show CDR1 as SGHNT and CDR2 as YENEEA. The CDR3 covers 13 residues. The CDR3 region has the DNA TGTGCCAGCGGCTTAGAGGGGGACCAGCCCCAGCATTTT. Translated, it gives CASGLEGDQPQHF.

The rearrangement joins TRBV12-5 to TRBJ2-2, with D perhaps matching TRBD2 (6 bases). Germline CDR1 reads LGHNT; CDR2 reads FRNRAP. The CDR3 contains 14 residues. The V and J ends lost 6 bases and 4 bases respectively, with 12 bases between them. The CDR3 loop is CASGNRDFTGELFF. The CDR3 DNA is TGTGCTAGTGGGAATCGGGACTTCACCGGGGAGCTGTTTTTT.

This rearrangement joins TRBV24-1 to TRBJ1-2; D uncertain. The V end was cut by 4 bases, the J end by 9 bases, with 14 bases between. Germline CDR1 is KGHDR and CDR2 is SFDVKD. CDR3 length: 13 residues. Here the CDR3 DNA reads TGTGCCACCAGTGAACTCCCCGGATTTAGCTACACCTTC. Translating it yields CATSELPGFSYTF.

As regards this clonotype: At one end, the junction sequence differs from germline, possibly due to a read error. The rearrangement joins TRBV7-9 to TRBJ2-7; TRBD2 matches at 9 bases. Germline values: CDR1 SEHNR, CDR2 FQNEAQ (reference sequence). The CDR3 has 15 amino acids. CDR3 sequence reads: CASSRTSASSYEQYF. The DNA for the CDR3 is TGTGCCAGCAGTCGGACTAGCGCAAGCTCCTACGAACAGTACTTC. The full variable domain, its missing parts supplied by reference TRBV7-9 and TRBJ2-7, is DTGVSQNPRHKITKRGQNVTFRCDPISEHNRLYWYRQTLGQGPEFLTYFQNEAQLEKSRLLSDRFSAERPKGSFSTLEIQRTEQGDSAMYLCASSRTSASSYEQYFGPGTRLTVT.

This clonotype was recorded at least ten times. This sequence joins TRBV6-1 and TRBJ1-3, with 9 bases aligning to TRBD1. Germline CDR1 MNHNS, CDR2 SASEGT. This CDR3 is 13 amino acids long. V lost 10 bases to trimming and J lost 4 bases; unmatched junction nucleotides: 5. The CDR3 here is CAKGTGQGNTIYF. For the CDR3, the DNA is TGTGCCAAAGGGACAGGGCAGGGAAACACCATATATTTT.